This TCR beta chain appears in the sequencing data of a study of blood T cell repertoires in COVID-19. Study summary: Researchers got acute and convalescent COVID-19 samples from the United States, Italy and Spain. T cells, B-cell-depleted T cells, or PBMCs supplied cDNA or gDNA.

The authors' processing: Amplification of reference gene primers provided the estimated nucleated cell counts. Repertoires were generated with immunoSEQ multiplex PCR, while TCRdb's copy carries only in-frame clones and drops some. V and J calls and clone size are as listed in that table; D and trimming were resolved from the DNA. The sample includes nearly 100,000 clones, 82% of them seen just once. This CDR3 spans 14 amino acids. Trimming removed 0 bases at V and 0 bases at J, with 4 bases between. CDR1 and CDR2 from the germline V gene are SGDLS and YYNGEE. The sample was peripheral blood. This sequence originates from a man aged 65 to 79 with acute or convalescent COVID-19. This chain connects TRBV9 to TRBJ1-3; D gene unclear. The DNA for the CDR3 is TGTGCCAGCAGCGTAGGAGACTCTGGAAACACCATATATTTT. Translating gives CASSVGDSGNTIYF.